Presented here are 4 T cell receptor beta chains from one specimen sequenced in a study of cytomegalovirus exposure and HLA in healthy donors. This PCR relied on a set of 60 Vbeta primers and 13 Jbeta primers. Measured with immunoSEQ multiplex PCR; TCRdb has only the in-frame clones, and not every one. The sample contains around 110,000 clones, over 60% of which appear only once. Material: PBMCs. The receptor source for this set is a man aged 25 to 45 in good health and CMV-seropositive.

V is TRBV7-3 and J is TRBJ2-3, with 7 positions matching TRBD2. The CDR3 is 14 residues long. Germline trimming cut 2 bases from V and 2 bases from J; bases unmatched to any gene: 1. In germline, CDR1 is SGHTA, CDR2 FQGTGA. The CDR3 protein is CASSLRGVTDTQYF. Written as DNA, the CDR3 is TGTGCCAGCAGCTTACGGGGGGTCACAGATACGCAGTATTTT.

The chain carries TRBV7-9 and TRBJ2-3; no clear D. V was clipped by 4 bases and J by 6 bases, with 8 bases between them. This CDR3 spans 12 amino acids. Germline values: CDR1 SEHNR, CDR2 FQNEAQ (reference sequence). DNA for the CDR3: TGTGCCAGCAGCTCCGAGGCGGATACGCAGTATTTT. It encodes CASSSEADTQYF.

V usage is TRBV15 and J usage is TRBJ2-1; tentatively, D is TRBD2 (6 bases). Trimming removed 0 bases from V and 0 bases from J, with 9 bases in between. The CDR3 sequence is 16 residues long. Germline values: CDR1 LNHNV, CDR2 YYDKDF (reference sequence). CDR3 loop: CATSRDGGNSYNEQFF. For the CDR3, the DNA is TGTGCCACCAGCAGAGATGGGGGGAACTCCTACAATGAGCAGTTCTTC.

This clone was picked up a small number of times. V usage is TRBV7-3 and J usage is TRBJ1-2, with D unclear. Trimming pared 5 bases from V and 2 bases from J, leaving 9 bases between. The germline gives CDR1 SGHTA, CDR2 FQGTGA. The CDR3 has 13 amino acids. In DNA, the CDR3 is TGTGCCAGCAGCCCCCAAGCCAACTATGGCTACACCTTC. It yields the protein CASSPQANYGYTF.